This T cell receptor beta chain was recovered during a study of long-term antiretroviral therapy in people with HIV. Study information: Initial samples were collected about a decade before the 2015 immediate-ART recommendation.

Findings and caveats of the study: Dominating the repertoire at all time points were the clones that expanded before ART. Transplant-donor-level diversity was not reached after ART, though diversity increased.

Each donor provided at least one pre-ART PBMC sample and at least two post-ART PBMC samples. Run at survey level, the immunoSEQ assay was version v3.0. Produced via immunoSEQ multiplex PCR; TCRdb's table is partial and in-frame only. The repertoire holds tens of thousands of clones, with 84% as singletons. The CDR3 is made up of 15 amino acids. V lost 7 bases and J 5 bases, leaving 20 bases between the germline ends. CDR1 is MNHEY, CDR2 SVGAGI, per germline. With regard to this clone: Its antigen is unidentified.

The sequence derives from a man aged 35-49 years with HIV. The chain combines TRBV6-5 with TRBJ1-1; tentative D call: TRBD1 (5 bases). This specimen was unsorted PBMCs, taken 0.5 years before starting antiretroviral therapy. In DNA, the CDR3 is TGTGCCAGCACTATGGTTCCTTCAGGGTCGACTGAAGCTTTCTTT. It is translated as CASTMVPSGSTEAFF.